The 3 T cell receptor beta chains reported below all come from one sample, sequenced in a study of T cells after yellow fever vaccination. TCRdb recomputed calls from the 5' RACE reads with MiXCR, one row per CDR3 protein. The table lists about 340,000 distinct CDR3 sequences, roughly 9.4% of them singletons. The material was PBMCs, obtained on the day of the first yellow fever vaccination. The source is a man in his late teens or twenties who received the YFV17D yellow fever vaccine.

This clonotype has more than one count but fewer than ten. The rearrangement uses TRBV4-1 and TRBJ1-2; 7 bases agree with TRBD1. The CDR3 length is 15 residues. Looked up from germline, CDR1 is MGHRA and CDR2 is YSYEKL. J gave up 6 bases and V 4 bases, and 11 bases lay outside the gene matches. The CDR3 DNA sequence: TGCGCCAGCAGCCTCCCCCGGGAGGGGGCACATGGCTACACCTTC. The encoded protein is CASSLPREGAHGYTF.

The rearrangement joins TRBV24-1 to TRBJ1-1; TRBD1 matches at 10 bases. CDR1 is KGHDR and CDR2 is SFDVKD in the germline V gene. The CDR3 sequence is 17 residues long. After removal of 3 bases from V and 4 bases from J, the junction contained 10 bases not matched to a gene. The CDR3 reads CATSDRNRDRGFTEAFF. CDR3 DNA: TGTGCCACCAGTGATAGGAACCGGGACAGGGGTTTCACTGAAGCTTTCTTT.

As DNA, the CDR3 is TGCAGTGCTAGGGACGGGAGCTCCTACAATGAGCAGTTCTTC. Its protein is CSARDGSSYNEQFF. The chain is built from TRBV20-1 and TRBJ2-1; maybe TRBD2 (6 bases). The CDR3 extends over 14 amino acids. Trimming pared 3 bases from V and 0 bases from J, leaving 9 bases between. Germline V gives CDR1 DFQATT, CDR2 SNEGSKA (reference sequence).